Below, 6 T cell receptor beta chains from the same sample are listed, as sequenced in a study of CD8+ T cells in alopecia areata. Extraction and reverse transcription of RNA yielded cDNA as the sequencing template. Only in-frame clones appear in the TCRdb table, and some are missing; sequencing was by immunoSEQ multiplex PCR. The data hold 120,000 to 150,000 clones, with roughly nine tenths observed a single time. Treatment here: oral pan-JAK inhibitor, 5-10 mg twice daily. The sample in question was CD8+ T cells sorted from blood, obtained at week 4, from a patient treated with tofacitinib. The receptors originated from a human donor with alopecia areata.

The rearrangement links TRBV2 to TRBJ2-1; 10 nucleotides align to TRBD2. V lost 6 bases and J lost 0; bases outside the gene matches: 17. Germline V gene sequence: CDR1 SNHLY, CDR2 FYNNEI. The CDR3 runs 20 residues. CDR3 region: CASRVPSHLAGESSYNEQFF. The DNA for the CDR3 is TGTGCCAGCAGGGTACCCTCCCACCTAGCGGGGGAGAGCTCCTACAATGAGCAGTTCTTC.

The chain combines TRBV29-1 with TRBJ1-1; no firm D call. CDR1 is SQVTM, CDR2 ANQGSEA, per germline. V dropped 3 bases and J dropped 4 bases, with 18 bases sitting between them. The CDR3 runs to 15 residues. CDR3 sequence reads: CSVDGRDIAGTEAFF. DNA for the CDR3: TGCAGCGTTGACGGGCGCGACATTGCGGGCACTGAAGCTTTCTTT.

CDR3 sequence reads: CSVPGEGYEELFF. The CDR3 DNA is TGCAGCGTCCCTGGCGAGGGGTACGAGGAGCTGTTTTTT. The chain is built from TRBV29-1 and TRBJ2-2; D may correspond to TRBD1 or TRBD2 (5 bases each). V lost 6 bases, J lost 10 bases, and 18 bases lay in between. The V gene's germline CDR1 is SQVTM and CDR2 ANQGSEA. This CDR3 has 13 residues.

This CDR3 reads CATSRDLSEETQYF. CDR3 bases: TGTGCCACCAGCAGAGATTTGAGTGAAGAGACCCAGTACTTC. The rearrangement joins TRBV15 to TRBJ2-5; D is unclear. In germline, CDR1 is LNHNV, CDR2 YYDKDF (reference sequence). The ends were cut back, 0 bases at V and 3 bases at J, with 8 bases in the middle. The CDR3 runs to 14 residues.

CDR3 sequence: CASNSGTGENEQFF. CDR3 sequence (DNA): TGCGCCAGCAACTCCGGGACAGGAGAAAATGAGCAGTTCTTC. V gene TRBV5-1 combines with J gene TRBJ2-1; 8 bases agree with TRBD1. J lost 7 bases, V lost 6 bases, and 9 bases had no gene match. The CDR3 has 14 residues. In germline, CDR1 is SGHRS, CDR2 YFSETQ.

This chain uses TRBV4-1 with TRBJ2-7; 8 nucleotides match TRBD1. Germline loops: CDR1 MGHRA, CDR2 YSYEKL. V lost 4 bases to trimming and J lost 3 bases; unmatched junction nucleotides: 8. CDR3 length: 15 residues. CDR3 loop: CASSPERTGRYEQYF. CDR3 DNA sequence: TGCGCCAGCAGCCCAGAAAGGACAGGGCGCTACGAGCAGTACTTC.